This TCR beta chain is drawn from a study of cytotoxic CD8 clonotypes in ibrutinib-treated CLL. About the study: Patient counts were about twelve relapsed/refractory, more than 14 treatment-naive and about 18 IGHV unmutated.

Investigators sought sequencing depths of between 1 in 200,000 and 1 in 1 million T cells. The repertoire was sequenced with immunoSEQ multiplex PCR; TCRdb's copy has only in-frame clones and lacks some. The sample includes approximately 22,000 clones, 74% of them seen just once. Study outcomes and limitations: Public clonotypes, found uncommonly, either contracted or stayed stable on treatment. Clonality went up at ibrutinib response and then declined back toward baseline at progression.

Worth noting for this clone: Its antigen is undetermined.

This TCR derives from a human donor with chronic lymphocytic leukemia. The sequences come from PBMCs, collected before ibrutinib treatment.

CDR3 bases: TGTGCCAGCAGTTATTTCGAGGAGGGACTAGCGTTTTTCTTC. It encodes CASSYFEEGLAFFF. This chain joins TRBV6-6 and TRBJ2-1, with 10 bases matching TRBD2. With 3 bases clipped from V and 16 bases from J, the junction kept 12 bases outside the gene matches. Germline V gives CDR1 MNHNY, CDR2 SVGAGI (reference sequence). The CDR3 has 14 residues.